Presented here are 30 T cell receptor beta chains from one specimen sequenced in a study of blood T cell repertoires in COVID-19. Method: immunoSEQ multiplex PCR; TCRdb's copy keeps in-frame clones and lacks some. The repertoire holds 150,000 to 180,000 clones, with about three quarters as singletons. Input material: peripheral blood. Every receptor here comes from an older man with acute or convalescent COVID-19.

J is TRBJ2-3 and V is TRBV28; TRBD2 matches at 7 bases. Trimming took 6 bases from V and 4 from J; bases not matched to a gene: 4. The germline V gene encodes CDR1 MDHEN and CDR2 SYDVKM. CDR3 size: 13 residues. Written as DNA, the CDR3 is TGTGCCAGCAGGCGCGGGGGTGCAGATACGCAGTATTTT. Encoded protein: CASRRGGADTQYF.

The CDR3 nucleotides read TGTGCCAGCAGGCGACAGAGCACAGATACGCAGTATTTT. This translates into CASRRQSTDTQYF. J is TRBJ2-3 and V is TRBV3-1 (or the pseudogene TRBV3-2); tentative D call: TRBD1 (5 bases). This CDR3 is built from 13 residues. V was clipped by 6 bases and J by 0 bases, with 7 bases between them. Germline V gene sequence: CDR1 LGHDT, CDR2 YNNKEL (reference sequence).

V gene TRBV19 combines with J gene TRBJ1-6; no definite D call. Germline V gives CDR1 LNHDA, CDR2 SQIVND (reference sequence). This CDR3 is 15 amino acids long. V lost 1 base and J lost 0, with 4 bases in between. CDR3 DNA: TGTGCCAGTAGTATAGGGAGCTCCTATAATTCACCCCTCCACTTT. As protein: CASSIGSSYNSPLHF.

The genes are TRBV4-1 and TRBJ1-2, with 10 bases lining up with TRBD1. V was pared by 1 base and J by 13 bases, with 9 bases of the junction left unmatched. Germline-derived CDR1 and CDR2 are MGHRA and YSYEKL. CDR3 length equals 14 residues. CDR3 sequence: CASSQGTGQGSVTF. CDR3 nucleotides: TGCGCCAGCAGCCAAGGAACGGGACAGGGGTCGGTCACCTTC.

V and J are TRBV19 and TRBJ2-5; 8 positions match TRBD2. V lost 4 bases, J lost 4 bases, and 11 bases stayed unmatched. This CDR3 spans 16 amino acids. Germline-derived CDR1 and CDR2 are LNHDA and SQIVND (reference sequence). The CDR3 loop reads CASSKSGGGRLETQYF. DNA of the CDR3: TGTGCCAGTAGTAAATCTGGCGGGGGGAGGTTAGAGACCCAGTACTTC.

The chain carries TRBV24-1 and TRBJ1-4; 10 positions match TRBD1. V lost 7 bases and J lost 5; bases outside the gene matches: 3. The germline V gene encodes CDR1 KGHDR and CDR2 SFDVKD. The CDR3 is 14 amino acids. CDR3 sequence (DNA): TGTGCCACCAGCCCGGGACAGGGGAATGAAAAACTGTTTTTT. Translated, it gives CATSPGQGNEKLFF.

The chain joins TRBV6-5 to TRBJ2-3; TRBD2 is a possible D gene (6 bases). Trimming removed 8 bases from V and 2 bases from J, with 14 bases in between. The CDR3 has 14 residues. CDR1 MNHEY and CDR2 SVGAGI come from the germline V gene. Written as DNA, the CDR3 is TGTGCCAGCGGCGGGGCGGCTATCACAGATACGCAGTATTTT. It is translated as CASGGAAITDTQYF.

The CDR3 spells CASRNLVNEQYV. CDR3 DNA: TGTGCCAGCAGGAACCTAGTTAACGAGCAGTACGTC. The V call is TRBV6-5, the J call TRBJ2-7; D is ambiguous. From germline, CDR1 is MNHEY and CDR2 SVGAGI. V gave up 6 bases and J gave up 5 bases, with 11 bases separating them. This CDR3 has 12 residues.

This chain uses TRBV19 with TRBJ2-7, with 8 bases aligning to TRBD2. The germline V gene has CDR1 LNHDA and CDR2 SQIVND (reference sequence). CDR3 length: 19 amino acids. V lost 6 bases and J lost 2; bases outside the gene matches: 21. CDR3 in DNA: TGTGCCAGTAGCGGGGTTGGTAGCGGGGTTATTTCAAGACCCTACGAGCAGTACTTC. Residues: CASSGVGSGVISRPYEQYF.

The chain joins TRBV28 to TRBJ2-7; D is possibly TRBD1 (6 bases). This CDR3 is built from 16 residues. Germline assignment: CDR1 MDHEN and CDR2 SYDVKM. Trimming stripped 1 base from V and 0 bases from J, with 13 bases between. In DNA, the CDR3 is TGTGCCAGCAGTTTATCTCGGATGGGGGCCTCCTACGAGCAGTACTTC. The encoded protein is CASSLSRMGASYEQYF. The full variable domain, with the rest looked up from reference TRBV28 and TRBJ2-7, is DVKVTQSSRYLVKRTGEKVFLECVQDMDHENMFWYRQDPGLGLRLIYFSYDVKMKEKGDIPEGYSVSREKKERFSLILESASTNQTSMYLCASSLSRMGASYEQYFGPGTRLTVT.

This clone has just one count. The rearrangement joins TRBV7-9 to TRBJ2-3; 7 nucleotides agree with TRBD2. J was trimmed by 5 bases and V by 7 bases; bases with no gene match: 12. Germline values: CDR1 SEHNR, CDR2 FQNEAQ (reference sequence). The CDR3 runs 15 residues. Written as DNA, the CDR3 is TGTGCCAGCACGAGGGAGGGGCGCTTGTTAGATACGCAGTATTTT. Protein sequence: CASTREGRLLDTQYF.

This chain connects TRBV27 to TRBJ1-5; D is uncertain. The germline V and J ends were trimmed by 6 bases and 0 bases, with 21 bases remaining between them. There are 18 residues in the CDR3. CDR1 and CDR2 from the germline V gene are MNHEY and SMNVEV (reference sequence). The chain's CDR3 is CASSNNAWETLSNQPQHF. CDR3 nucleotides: TGTGCCAGCAGCAACAACGCATGGGAGACCCTTAGCAATCAGCCCCAGCATTTT.

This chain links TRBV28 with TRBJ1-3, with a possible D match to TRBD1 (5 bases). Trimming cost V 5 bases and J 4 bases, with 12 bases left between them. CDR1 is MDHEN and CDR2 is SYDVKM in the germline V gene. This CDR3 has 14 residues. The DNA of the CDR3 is TGTGCCAGCAGTCTAACGGGGGGGGGAAACACCATATATTTT. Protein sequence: CASSLTGGGNTIYF.

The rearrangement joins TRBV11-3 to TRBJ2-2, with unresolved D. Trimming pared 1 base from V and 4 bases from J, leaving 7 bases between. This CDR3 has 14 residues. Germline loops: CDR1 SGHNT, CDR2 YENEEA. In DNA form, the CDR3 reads TGTGCCAGCAGCTTAGGTGGGCCCACCGGGGAGCTGTTTTTT. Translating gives CASSLGGPTGELFF.

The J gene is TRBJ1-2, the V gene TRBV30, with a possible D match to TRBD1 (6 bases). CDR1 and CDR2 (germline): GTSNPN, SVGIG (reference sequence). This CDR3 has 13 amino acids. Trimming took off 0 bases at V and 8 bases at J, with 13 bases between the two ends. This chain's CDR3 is CAWSVSGGSGYTF. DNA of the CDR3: TGTGCCTGGAGTGTATCGGGGGGCTCGGGCTACACCTTC.

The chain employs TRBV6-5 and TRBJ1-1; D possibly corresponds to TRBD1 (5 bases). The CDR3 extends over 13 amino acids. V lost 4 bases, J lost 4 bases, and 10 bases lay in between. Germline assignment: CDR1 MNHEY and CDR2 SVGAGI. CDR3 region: CASSWNQGTEAFF. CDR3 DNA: TGTGCCAGCAGTTGGAACCAGGGCACTGAAGCTTTCTTT.

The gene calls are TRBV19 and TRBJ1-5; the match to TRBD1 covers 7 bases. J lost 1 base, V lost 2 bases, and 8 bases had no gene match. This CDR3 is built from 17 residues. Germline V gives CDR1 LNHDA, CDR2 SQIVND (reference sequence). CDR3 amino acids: CASSISERGRSNQPQHF. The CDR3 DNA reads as TGTGCCAGTAGTATAAGCGAGAGGGGGCGAAGCAATCAGCCCCAGCATTTT.

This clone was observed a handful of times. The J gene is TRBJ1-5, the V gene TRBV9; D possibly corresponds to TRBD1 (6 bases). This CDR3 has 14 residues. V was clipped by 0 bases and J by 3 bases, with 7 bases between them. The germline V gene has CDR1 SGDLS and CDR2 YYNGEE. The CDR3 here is CASSVGGLNQPQHF. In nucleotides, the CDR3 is TGTGCCAGCAGCGTAGGGGGGCTCAATCAGCCCCAGCATTTT.

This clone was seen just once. The chain's CDR3 is CASSVLGRGYNEQFF. In nucleotides, the CDR3 is TGTGCCAGCAGTGTTCTGGGGAGGGGTTACAATGAGCAGTTCTTC. The V call is TRBV2, the J call TRBJ2-1; 7 bases fit TRBD2. Germline CDR1 SNHLY, CDR2 FYNNEI. The J segment lost 4 bases and the V segment lost 4 bases, leaving 7 bases of the junction unmatched. The CDR3 has 15 residues.

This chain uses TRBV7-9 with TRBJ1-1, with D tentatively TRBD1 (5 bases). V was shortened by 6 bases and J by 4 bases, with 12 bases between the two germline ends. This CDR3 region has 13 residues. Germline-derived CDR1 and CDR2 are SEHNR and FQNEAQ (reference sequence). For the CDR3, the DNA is TGTGCCAGCAGGGGGCTCAGTGGCACTGAAGCTTTCTTT. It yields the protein CASRGLSGTEAFF.

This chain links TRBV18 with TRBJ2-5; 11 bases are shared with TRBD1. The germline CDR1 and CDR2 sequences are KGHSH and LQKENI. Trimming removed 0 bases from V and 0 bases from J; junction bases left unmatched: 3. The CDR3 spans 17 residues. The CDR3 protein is CASSPPGQGVNQETQYF. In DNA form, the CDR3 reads TGTGCCAGCTCACCACCGGGACAGGGGGTGAACCAAGAGACCCAGTACTTC.

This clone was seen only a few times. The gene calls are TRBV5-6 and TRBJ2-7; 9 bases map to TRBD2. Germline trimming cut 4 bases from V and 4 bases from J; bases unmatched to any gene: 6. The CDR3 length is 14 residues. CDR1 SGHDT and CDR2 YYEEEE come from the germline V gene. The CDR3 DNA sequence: TGTGCCAGCAGCGCGGGGGGGACGGCGTACGAGCAGTACTTC. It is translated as CASSAGGTAYEQYF.

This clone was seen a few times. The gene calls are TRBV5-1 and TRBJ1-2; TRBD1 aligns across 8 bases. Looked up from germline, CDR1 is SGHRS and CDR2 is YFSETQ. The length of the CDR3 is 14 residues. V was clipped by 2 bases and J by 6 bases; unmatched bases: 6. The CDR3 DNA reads TGCGCCAGCAGCTTAGGACAGGGCCGCGATGGCTACACCTTC. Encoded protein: CASSLGQGRDGYTF.

The CDR3 DNA reads as TGTGCCAGCAGCCAAGATTCGAACATTCAGTACTTC. Translating gives CASSQDSNIQYF. V and J are TRBV3-1 (or the pseudogene TRBV3-2) and TRBJ2-4; no clear D. CDR1 LGHDT and CDR2 YNNKEL come from the germline V gene (reference sequence). This CDR3 is built from 12 residues. The V end lost 0 bases, the J end lost 7 bases, and 4 bases lay between the germline ends.

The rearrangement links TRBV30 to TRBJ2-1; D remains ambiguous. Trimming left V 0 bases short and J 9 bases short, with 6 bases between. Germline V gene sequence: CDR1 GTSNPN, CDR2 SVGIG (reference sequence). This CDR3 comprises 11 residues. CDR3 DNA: TGTGCCTGGAGTGTCGAGAGTGAGCAGTTCTTC. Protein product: CAWSVESEQFF. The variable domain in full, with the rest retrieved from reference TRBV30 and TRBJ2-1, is SQTIHQWPATLVQPVGSPLSLECTVEGTSNPNLYWYRQAAGRGLQLLFYSVGIGQISSEVPQNLSASRPQDRQFILSSKKLLLSDSGFYLCAWSVESEQFFGPGTRLTVL.

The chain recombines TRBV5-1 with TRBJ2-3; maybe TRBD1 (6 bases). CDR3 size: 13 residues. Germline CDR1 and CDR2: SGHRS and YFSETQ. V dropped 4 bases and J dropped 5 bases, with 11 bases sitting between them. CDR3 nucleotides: TGCGCCAGCAGCCCAGGGGCCCTAGATACGCAGTATTTT. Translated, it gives CASSPGALDTQYF.

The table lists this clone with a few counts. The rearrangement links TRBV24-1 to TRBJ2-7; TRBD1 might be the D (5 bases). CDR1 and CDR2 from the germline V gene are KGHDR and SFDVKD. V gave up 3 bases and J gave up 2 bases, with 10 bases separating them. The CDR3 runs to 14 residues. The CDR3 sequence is CATSDKTVPYEQYF. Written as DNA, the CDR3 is TGTGCCACCAGTGATAAGACAGTCCCCTACGAGCAGTACTTC.

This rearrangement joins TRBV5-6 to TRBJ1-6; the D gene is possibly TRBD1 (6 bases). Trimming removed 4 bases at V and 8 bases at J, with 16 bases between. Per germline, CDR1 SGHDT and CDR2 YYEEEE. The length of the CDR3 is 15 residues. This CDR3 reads CASSLRTGIDSPLHF. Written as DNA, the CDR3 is TGTGCCAGCAGCCTACGTACAGGGATCGATTCACCCCTCCACTTT.

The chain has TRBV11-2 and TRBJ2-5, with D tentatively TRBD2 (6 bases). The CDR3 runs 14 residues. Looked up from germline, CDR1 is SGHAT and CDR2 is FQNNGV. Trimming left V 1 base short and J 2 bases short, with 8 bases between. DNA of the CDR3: TGTGCCAGCAGCTTAGGAGGGAGGCAAGAGACCCAGTACTTC. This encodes CASSLGGRQETQYF.

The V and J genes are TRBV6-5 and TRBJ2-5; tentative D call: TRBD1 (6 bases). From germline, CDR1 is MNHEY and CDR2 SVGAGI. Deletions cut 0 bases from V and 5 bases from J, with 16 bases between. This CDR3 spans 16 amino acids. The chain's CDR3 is CASSYSGTTRGETQYF. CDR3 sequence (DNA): TGTGCCAGCAGTTACTCAGGCACAACCAGGGGTGAGACCCAGTACTTC.